The sequence of this T cell receptor (beta chain) was determined in a study of identical twins. A note on this clonotype: Its target is unknown.

TCRdb passed the 5' RACE reads through MiXCR, listing each CDR3 protein once. The sample yields under 1 million distinct CDR3 sequences, roughly 12% seen once. Overall study results and limits: Within beta out-of-frame sequences, the excess sharing observed between twins was weaker.

There are 18 residues in the CDR3. V was pared by 2 bases and J by 5 bases, with 15 bases of the junction left unmatched. The germline V gene encodes CDR1 LGHDT and CDR2 YNNKEL (reference sequence). These data also featured in a second study, about yellow fever vaccine responses in identical twins. That report notes: Twins reportedly mounted vaccine T cell responses that seemed partly convergent, partly personalized.

The rearrangement joins TRBV3-1 to TRBJ2-1; 7 bases agree with TRBD1. What was sequenced was PBMCs. The TCR comes from a young woman in good health. CDR3: CASSQPHKQGLLNNEQFF. CDR3 nucleotide sequence: TGTGCCAGCAGCCAACCTCACAAACAGGGGCTCCTTAACAATGAGCAGTTCTTC.